This T cell receptor (beta chain) derives from a study of CD8+ T cells in alopecia areata. General observations from the study: Normal skin's resident alphabeta T cells are sequenced alongside lesional scalp T cells. The study found tofacitinib significantly decreased scalp clonality and expanded CD8+ clones among the top 100.

CDR3 length: 13 residues. V was cut by 3 bases and J by 4 bases, with 12 bases left in between. Germline V gene lookup returns CDR1 GTSNPN and CDR2 SVGIG (reference sequence). After isolation, RNA underwent reverse transcription to generate cDNA as the sequencing template. Using immunoSEQ multiplex PCR, the repertoire was profiled, and TCRdb retains in-frame clones only, with some absent. The data contain a few hundred thousand clones, around two fifths of them singletons. This clone was picked up a small number of times. Its antigen remains unknown. The treatment is: oral pan-JAK inhibitor, 5-10 mg twice daily. Sorted out of PBMCs were CD4+ T cells and CD8+ T cells.

The receptor was derived from a human donor with alopecia areata. This material consisted of CD4+ T cells sorted from blood, taken at roughly week 30, from a patient treated with tofacitinib. The V call is TRBV30, the J call TRBJ1-1, with D possibly TRBD1 on 5 matching bases. The CDR3 region has the DNA TGTGCCTGGAGACTCCGGGGGGGCACTGAAGCTTTCTTT. Its translation is CAWRLRGGTEAFF.